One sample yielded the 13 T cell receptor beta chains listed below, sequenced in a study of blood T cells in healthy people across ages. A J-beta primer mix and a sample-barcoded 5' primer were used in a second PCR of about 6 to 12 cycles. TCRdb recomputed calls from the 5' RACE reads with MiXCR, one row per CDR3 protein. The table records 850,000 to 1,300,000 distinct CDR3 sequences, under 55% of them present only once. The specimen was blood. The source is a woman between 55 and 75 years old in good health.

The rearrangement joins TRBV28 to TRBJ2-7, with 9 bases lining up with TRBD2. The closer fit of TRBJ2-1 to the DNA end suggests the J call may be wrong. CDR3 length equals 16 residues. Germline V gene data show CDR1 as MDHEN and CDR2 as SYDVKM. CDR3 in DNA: TGTGCCAGCAAGACGTCCCAAGCGGGAGGCGGGAATGAGCAGTTCTTC. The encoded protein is CASKTSQAGGGNEQFF.

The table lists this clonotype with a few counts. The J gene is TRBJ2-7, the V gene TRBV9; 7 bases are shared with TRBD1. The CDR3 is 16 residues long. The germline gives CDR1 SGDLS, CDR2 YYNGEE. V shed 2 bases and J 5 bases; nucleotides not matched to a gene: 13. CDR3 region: CASSVGSGTASDEQYF. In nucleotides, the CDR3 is TGTGCCAGCAGCGTGGGGTCGGGGACAGCTTCAGACGAGCAGTACTTC.

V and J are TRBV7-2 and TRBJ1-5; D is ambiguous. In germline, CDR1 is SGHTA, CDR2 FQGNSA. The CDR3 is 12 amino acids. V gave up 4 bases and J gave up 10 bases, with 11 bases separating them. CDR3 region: CASSYAGKPQHF. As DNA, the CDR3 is TGTGCCAGCAGCTATGCTGGAAAACCCCAGCATTTT.

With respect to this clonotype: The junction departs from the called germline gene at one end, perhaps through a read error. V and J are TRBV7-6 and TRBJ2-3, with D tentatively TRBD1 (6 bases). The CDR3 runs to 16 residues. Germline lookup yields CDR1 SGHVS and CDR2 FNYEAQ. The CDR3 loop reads CAGSLGIGTPRDTQYF. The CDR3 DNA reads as TGTGCCGGCAGCTTAGGGATAGGGACACCTCGGGATACGCAGTATTTT. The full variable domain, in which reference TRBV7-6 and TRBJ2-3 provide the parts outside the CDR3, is GAGVSQSPRYKVTKRGQDVALRCDPISGHVSLYWYRQALGQGPEFLTYFNYEAQQDKSGLPNDRFSAERPEGSISTLTIQRTEQRDSAMYRCAGSLGIGTPRDTQYFGPGTRLTVL.

CDR3 protein: CASSGTGTTYNEQFF. CDR3 coding DNA: TGTGCCAGCAGCGGTACCGGGACAACCTACAATGAGCAGTTCTTC. The chain employs TRBV9 and TRBJ2-1, with TRBD1 as a possible D gene (6 bases). The CDR3 spans 15 residues. The germline V and J ends were trimmed by 3 bases and 2 bases, with 12 bases remaining between them. CDR1 is SGDLS, CDR2 YYNGEE, per germline.

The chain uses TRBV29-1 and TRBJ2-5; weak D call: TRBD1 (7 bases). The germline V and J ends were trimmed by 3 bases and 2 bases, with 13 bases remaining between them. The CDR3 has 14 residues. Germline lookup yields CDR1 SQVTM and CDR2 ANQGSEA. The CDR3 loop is CSVEGRGTQETQYF. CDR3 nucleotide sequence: TGCAGCGTTGAGGGCAGGGGGACTCAAGAGACCCAGTACTTC.

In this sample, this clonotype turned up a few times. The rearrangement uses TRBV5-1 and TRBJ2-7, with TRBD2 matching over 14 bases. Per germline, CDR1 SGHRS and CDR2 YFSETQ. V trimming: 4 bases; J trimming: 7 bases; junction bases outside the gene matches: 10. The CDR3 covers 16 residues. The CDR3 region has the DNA TGCGCCAGCAGCGACCGGACTAGCGGGAGGAGTAATGAGCAGTACTTC. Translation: CASSDRTSGRSNEQYF.

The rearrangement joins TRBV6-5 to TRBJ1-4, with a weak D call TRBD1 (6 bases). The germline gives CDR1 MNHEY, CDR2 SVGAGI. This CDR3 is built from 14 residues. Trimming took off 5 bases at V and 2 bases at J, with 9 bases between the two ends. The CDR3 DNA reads TGTGCCAGCAGTACGACAGGCACTAATGAAAAACTGTTTTTT. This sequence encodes CASSTTGTNEKLFF.

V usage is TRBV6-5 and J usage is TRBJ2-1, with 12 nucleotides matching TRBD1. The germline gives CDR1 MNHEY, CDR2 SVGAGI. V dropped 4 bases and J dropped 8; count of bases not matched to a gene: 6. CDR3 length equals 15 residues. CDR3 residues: CASSSGGQGADEQFF. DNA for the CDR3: TGTGCCAGCAGTTCGGGGGGACAGGGGGCCGATGAGCAGTTCTTC.

The CDR3: CASSQEGGALGEQFF. CDR3 nucleotide sequence: TGCGCCAGCAGCCAAGAAGGCGGGGCTCTGGGTGAGCAGTTCTTC. V usage is TRBV4-1 and J usage is TRBJ2-1, with D perhaps TRBD2 (6 bases). CDR3 length: 15 amino acids. Germline loops: CDR1 MGHRA, CDR2 YSYEKL. V lost 0 bases, J lost 9 bases, and 15 bases lay in between.

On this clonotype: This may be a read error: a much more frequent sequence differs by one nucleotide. CDR3 in amino acids: CNARLANHEQYF. In DNA form, the CDR3 reads TGCAATGCCAGACTAGCGAACCACGAGCAGTACTTC. This chain uses TRBV20-1 with TRBJ2-7; TRBD2 aligns across 8 bases. Germline-derived CDR1 and CDR2 are DFQATT and SNEGSKA (reference sequence). There are 12 residues in the CDR3.

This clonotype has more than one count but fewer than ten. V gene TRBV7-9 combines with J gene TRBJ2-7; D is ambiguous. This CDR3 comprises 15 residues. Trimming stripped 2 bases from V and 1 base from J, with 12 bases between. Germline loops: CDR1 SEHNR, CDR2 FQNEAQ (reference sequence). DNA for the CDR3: TGTGCCAGCAGCTTACCCGGACGGATATCCTACGAGCAGTACTTC. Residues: CASSLPGRISYEQYF.

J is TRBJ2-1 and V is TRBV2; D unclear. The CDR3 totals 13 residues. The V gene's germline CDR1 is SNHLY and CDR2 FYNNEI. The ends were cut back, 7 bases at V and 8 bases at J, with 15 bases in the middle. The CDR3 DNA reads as TGTGCCAGCATTAGGGCCTCCTCCCATGAGCAGTTCTTC. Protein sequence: CASIRASSHEQFF. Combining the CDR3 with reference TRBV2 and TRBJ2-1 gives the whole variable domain EPEVTQTPSHQVTQMGQEVILRCVPISNHLYFYWYRQILGQKVEFLVSFYNNEISEKSEIFDDQFSVERPDGSNFTLKIRSTKLEDSAMYFCASIRASSHEQFFGPGTRLTVL.